The T cell receptor (beta chain) described here comes from a study of cytomegalovirus exposure and HLA in healthy donors. Study results and limitations: In vitro data verified three CMV-associated chains as specific for CMV antigens. A classifier reportedly called cytomegalovirus status with high sensitivity and specificity.

Researchers ran the PCR with 60 Vbeta and 13 Jbeta primers. Generated by immunoSEQ multiplex PCR, the TCRdb table keeps only in-frame clones and is missing some. The sample carries tens of thousands of clones, about 68% recorded once. This CDR3 has 11 amino acids. Germline loops: CDR1 DFQATT, CDR2 SNEGSKA (reference sequence). V lost 6 bases and J 6 bases, leaving 10 bases between the germline ends. A remark on this clone: Antigen specificity is unknown.

This receptor was obtained from a woman in her forties or fifties in good health and CMV-seropositive. V is TRBV20-1 and J is TRBJ2-3; D perhaps matches TRBD2 (6 bases). Sequenced material: PBMCs. CDR3 in DNA: TGCAGTGCCGAGGAGGGGGATACGCAGTATTTT. Protein sequence: CSAEEGDTQYF.